The next 21 T cell receptor beta chains were all read from a single sample in a study of identifying expanded T cells in peripheral blood. Profiled with immunoSEQ multiplex PCR; TCRdb holds only in-frame clones, not every one. This sample has 90,000 to 100,000 clones; roughly 90% occur once, and the top ten carry about 3.9%. The material sequenced was blood. Receptors were obtained from a person between 18 and 69 years old in good health.

V is TRBV7-9 and J is TRBJ2-1; 7 nucleotides align to TRBD1. CDR3 length: 15 amino acids. Germline V gene lookup returns CDR1 SEHNR and CDR2 FQNEAQ (reference sequence). The ends lost 8 bases at V and 0 bases at J; junction bases unmatched: 7. The CDR3 here is CASHEQGSSYNEQFF. CDR3 sequence (DNA): TGTGCCAGCCACGAACAGGGGAGCTCCTACAATGAGCAGTTCTTC. The full variable domain, rest sourced from reference TRBV7-9 and TRBJ2-1, is DTGVSQNPRHKITKRGQNVTFRCDPISEHNRLYWYRQTLGQGPEFLTYFQNEAQLEKSRLLSDRFSAERPKGSFSTLEIQRTEQGDSAMYLCASHEQGSSYNEQFFGPGTRLTVL.

The chain has TRBV10-2 and TRBJ2-3; D is possibly TRBD2 (5 bases). The CDR3 has 14 amino acids. V lost 8 bases to trimming and J lost 0 bases, with 12 bases between them. The germline CDR1 and CDR2 sequences are WSHSY and SAAADI. CDR3 protein: CASWGAASTDTQYF. The CDR3 DNA reads as TGCGCCAGCTGGGGAGCGGCTAGCACAGATACGCAGTATTTT.

V usage is TRBV4-1 and J usage is TRBJ1-2; a possible D gene is TRBD1 (5 bases). V lost 2 bases, J lost 0 bases, and 25 bases lay in between. Germline V CDR1 and CDR2: MGHRA, YSYEKL. CDR3 length equals 20 residues. CDR3 region: CASSQPREVRGGGPNYGYTF. CDR3 in DNA: TGCGCCAGCAGCCAACCAAGGGAGGTCCGGGGTGGGGGACCTAACTATGGCTACACCTTC.

The rearrangement joins TRBV6-1 to TRBJ2-7; the D gene is possibly TRBD2 (6 bases). CDR3 length: 14 residues. CDR1 and CDR2 from the germline V gene are MNHNS and SASEGT. Between the trimmed V and J ends, which lost 6 bases and 5 bases, there was a span of 17 bases. CDR3 region: CASRNGGGSDEQYF. The CDR3 DNA sequence: TGTGCCAGCAGGAACGGGGGAGGTTCCGACGAGCAGTACTTC.

The CDR3 loop reads CASSPHSKNTEAFF. CDR3 sequence (DNA): TGTGCCAGCAGCCCCCACAGCAAGAACACTGAAGCTTTCTTT. The chain has TRBV9 and TRBJ1-1; D gene ambiguous. CDR1 and CDR2 from the germline V gene are SGDLS and YYNGEE. V shed 4 bases and J shed 1 base, with 11 bases lying between them. The CDR3 consists of 14 residues.

This clone was observed a single time. This rearrangement joins TRBV7-3 to TRBJ2-3; D is ambiguous. This CDR3 has 14 residues. From germline, CDR1 is SGHTA and CDR2 FQGTGA. Trimming removed 0 bases at V and 6 bases at J, with 10 bases between. CDR3 sequence (DNA): TGTGCCAGCAGCTTAACCTCTGGGCTTGATACGCAGTATTTT. Translation gives CASSLTSGLDTQYF. Combining the CDR3 with reference TRBV7-3 and TRBJ2-3 gives the whole variable domain GAGVSQTPSNKVTEKGKYVELRCDPISGHTALYWYRQSLGQGPEFLIYFQGTGAADDSGLPNDRFFAVRPEGSVSTLKIQRTERGDSAVYLCASSLTSGLDTQYFGPGTRLTVL.

The gene calls are TRBV27 and TRBJ2-5; TRBD2 matches 14 bases. Per germline, CDR1 MNHEY and CDR2 SMNVEV (reference sequence). The trim removed 6 bases at V and 3 bases at J, leaving 3 bases unmatched. This CDR3 is 15 amino acids long. Written as DNA, the CDR3 is TGTGCCAGCAGAATGGGACTAGCGGGAGAAGAGACCCAGTACTTC. This encodes CASRMGLAGEETQYF.

This clone was found a few times. The rearrangement joins TRBV30 to TRBJ1-2, with unresolved D. The CDR3 consists of 11 residues. Germline lookup yields CDR1 GTSNPN and CDR2 SVGIG (reference sequence). Trimming shortened V by 0 bases and J by 6 bases, and 5 bases separated the two germline ends. The CDR3 protein is CAWSVEDGYTF. The CDR3 bases are TGTGCCTGGAGTGTTGAAGATGGCTACACCTTC.

A few counts support this clone. The chain recombines TRBV2 with TRBJ2-2; TRBD1 is a possible D gene (5 bases). Per the germline V gene, CDR1 is SNHLY and CDR2 is FYNNEI. V lost 6 bases and J 5 bases, leaving 7 bases between the germline ends. There are 12 residues in the CDR3. CDR3 nucleotide sequence: TGTGCCAGCAGCCAGGGAACCGGGGAGCTGTTTTTT. Protein: CASSQGTGELFF.

The rearrangement uses TRBV7-2 and TRBJ2-7, with 14 positions matching TRBD2. Unmatched junction bases numbered 9, after V lost 5 bases and J lost 0 bases. CDR1 SGHTA and CDR2 FQGNSA come from the germline V gene. This CDR3 has 18 residues. CDR3 DNA sequence: TGTGCCAGCAGCCTCGGACTAGCGGGGGGCCTCAACTCCTACGAGCAGTACTTC. Its translation is CASSLGLAGGLNSYEQYF.

The chain carries TRBV11-2 and TRBJ2-1, with D perhaps being TRBD1 or TRBD2 (5 bases each). CDR3 length: 16 amino acids. The germline CDR1 and CDR2 sequences are SGHAT and FQNNGV. Trimming shortened V by 2 bases and J by 2 bases, and 13 bases separated the two germline ends. The DNA of the CDR3 is TGTGCCAGCAGCTTACTCCCGAGGGGTGCCTACAATGAGCAGTTCTTC. Translation gives CASSLLPRGAYNEQFF.

The V call is TRBV4-2, the J call TRBJ1-4; D may be TRBD1 (5 bases). The CDR3 has 14 residues. Trimming took off 0 bases at V and 5 bases at J, with 7 bases between the two ends. Germline CDR1 and CDR2: LGHNA and YNFKEQ. Written as DNA, the CDR3 is TGTGCCAGCAGCCAAGATGGGGGGAATGAAAAACTGTTTTTT. Protein product: CASSQDGGNEKLFF.

The J gene is TRBJ2-7, the V gene TRBV5-6; D is unclear. Germline V CDR1 and CDR2: SGHDT, YYEEEE. The length of the CDR3 is 12 residues. V was clipped by 0 bases and J by 5 bases, with 6 bases between them. The CDR3 is CASSLEPHEQYF. The CDR3 DNA follows: TGTGCCAGCAGCTTGGAACCCCACGAGCAGTACTTC.

The chain has TRBV6-1 and TRBJ1-5, with 11 bases that match TRBD1. From germline, CDR1 is MNHNS and CDR2 SASEGT. Trimming removed 4 bases from V and 6 bases from J; junction bases left unmatched: 2. The CDR3 runs 14 residues. The CDR3 nucleotides read TGTGCCAGCAGTGGCGGGACAGGGGGTCAGCCCCAGCATTTT. Translation gives CASSGGTGGQPQHF.

V and J are TRBV10-2 and TRBJ2-7; 8 nucleotides match TRBD1. This CDR3 contains 15 residues. The germline V gene encodes CDR1 WSHSY and CDR2 SAAADI. The junction had 16 bases not matched to a gene; V was cut back by 10 bases and J by 5 bases. This CDR3 is CANPSSYRGSHEQYF. The DNA for the CDR3 is TGCGCCAACCCCTCATCCTACAGGGGGTCCCACGAGCAGTACTTC.

The gene calls are TRBV4-1 and TRBJ2-1, with D uncertain. The CDR3 length is 17 residues. V was trimmed by 2 bases and J by 2 bases, leaving 16 bases between them. The V gene's germline CDR1 is MGHRA and CDR2 YSYEKL. The CDR3 loop is CASSQKVNPVPYNEQFF. The CDR3 DNA follows: TGCGCCAGCAGCCAAAAAGTTAACCCCGTGCCCTACAATGAGCAGTTCTTC.

The genes are TRBV11-2 and TRBJ2-3; D is unclear. V was trimmed by 1 base and J by 0 bases, leaving 8 bases between them. Germline V gene data show CDR1 as SGHAT and CDR2 as FQNNGV. The CDR3 has 15 amino acids. The CDR3 nucleotides read TGTGCCAGCAGCTTAGTATTGGGGAGCACAGATACGCAGTATTTT. Amino acid sequence: CASSLVLGSTDTQYF.

The chain recombines TRBV28 with TRBJ2-5, with TRBD1 as a possible D gene (6 bases). The CDR3 totals 12 residues. V lost 8 bases, J lost 6 bases, and 13 bases lay in between. CDR1 is MDHEN, CDR2 SYDVKM, per germline. CDR3 sequence: CASDAQGKTQYF. Here the CDR3 DNA reads TGTGCCAGCGACGCGCAGGGGAAGACCCAGTACTTC.

This rearrangement joins TRBV7-9 to TRBJ2-7; 8 bases are a match to TRBD1. CDR1 and CDR2 from the germline V gene are SEHNR and FQNEAQ (reference sequence). The CDR3 spans 14 residues. V lost 5 bases and J lost 3; bases outside the gene matches: 6. Here the CDR3 reads CASSPRTGFYEQYF. CDR3 coding DNA: TGTGCCAGCAGCCCCAGGACAGGGTTCTACGAGCAGTACTTC.

The chain is built from TRBV5-6 and TRBJ1-4; D uncertain. CDR1 is SGHDT and CDR2 is YYEEEE in the germline V gene. The CDR3 length is 17 residues. V shed 1 base and J shed 0 bases, with 13 bases lying between them. This CDR3 is CASSLSSGPATNEKLFF. The DNA of the CDR3 is TGTGCCAGCAGCTTGAGTAGTGGACCGGCAACTAATGAAAAACTGTTTTTT.

CDR3 protein: CASSSTVNYGYTF. The CDR3, as DNA: TGTGCCAGCAGCTCGACGGTTAACTATGGCTACACCTTC. The V call is TRBV5-6, the J call TRBJ1-2; no reliable D call. In germline, CDR1 is SGHDT, CDR2 YYEEEE. The CDR3 is made up of 13 amino acids. V was pared by 3 bases and J by 1 base, with 7 bases between.